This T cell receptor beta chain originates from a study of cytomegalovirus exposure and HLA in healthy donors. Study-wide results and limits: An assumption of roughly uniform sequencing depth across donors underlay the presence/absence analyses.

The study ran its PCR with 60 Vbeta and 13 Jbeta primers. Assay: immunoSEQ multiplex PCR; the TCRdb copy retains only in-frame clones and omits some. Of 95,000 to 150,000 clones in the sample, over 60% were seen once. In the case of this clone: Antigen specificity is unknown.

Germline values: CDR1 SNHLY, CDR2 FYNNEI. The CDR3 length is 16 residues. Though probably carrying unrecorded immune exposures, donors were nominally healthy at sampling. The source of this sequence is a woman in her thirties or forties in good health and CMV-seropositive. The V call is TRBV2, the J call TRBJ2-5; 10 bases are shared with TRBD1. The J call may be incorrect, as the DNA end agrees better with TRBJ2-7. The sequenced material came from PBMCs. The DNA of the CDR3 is TGTGCCAGCAGGATCCGGACAGGGGGTTCCTCCTACGAGCAGTACTTC. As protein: CASRIRTGGSSYEQYF.